This T cell receptor beta chain was sequenced in a study of neoadjuvant anti-PD-1 for oral cavity cancer. Study-level findings and limits: Each response group had just a few patients in TCR analyses.

V was trimmed by 5 bases and J by 7 bases, leaving 26 bases between them. This CDR3 has 18 residues. Germline values: CDR1 SGHAT, CDR2 FQNNGV. Most PBMC samples had 480 ng input DNA in six replicates. The table came from immunoSEQ multiplex PCR; TCRdb's copy has only in-frame clones and leaves some out. The table shows about 14,000 clones, with about 61% occurring only once. A single count supports this clone. The antigen is undetermined. Analysis of PBMCs was direct, with no culture step. The chain joins TRBV11-2 to TRBJ1-4; D not certain. The material sequenced was PBMCs, taken before nivolumab (anti-PD-1) treatment. This sequence originates from a person between 40 and 85 years old with oral cavity squamous cell carcinoma. CDR3 protein: CASSPGRVNVVRSEKLFF. CDR3 nucleotide sequence: TGTGCCAGCAGCCCGGGGAGGGTGAATGTGGTCCGGAGTGAAAAACTGTTTTTT.